This TCR beta chain is drawn from a study of blood T cell repertoires in COVID-19. In the study overall: T cells, B-cell-depleted T cells, or PBMCs provided the cDNA or gDNA that served as material.

Per the germline V gene, CDR1 is SEHNR and CDR2 is FQNEAQ (reference sequence). The CDR3 contains 14 residues. Trimming pared 3 bases from V and 1 base from J, leaving 6 bases between. The repertoire was sequenced with immunoSEQ multiplex PCR; TCRdb's copy has only in-frame clones and lacks some. The sample consists of around 120,000 clones, over 55% of them appearing once. The TCR originated in a woman aged 70-85 years with acute or convalescent COVID-19. The material sequenced was peripheral blood. The rearrangement joins TRBV7-9 to TRBJ2-2; D not certain. CDR3 sequence (DNA): TGTGCCAGCAGCTTCAGTCAGAACACCGGGGAGCTGTTTTTT. Translated: CASSFSQNTGELFF. The whole variable domain, remainder taken from reference TRBV7-9 and TRBJ2-2, is DTGVSQNPRHKITKRGQNVTFRCDPISEHNRLYWYRQTLGQGPEFLTYFQNEAQLEKSRLLSDRFSAERPKGSFSTLEIQRTEQGDSAMYLCASSFSQNTGELFFGEGSRLTVL.